Many counts were recorded for the clone carrying this T cell receptor (beta chain). Its antigen is still unknown. Ophthalmopathy cases showed moderate-to-severe activity, scoring CAS ≥3 and NOSPECS ≥4, with duration under 3 months. Amplification from RNA transcripts yielded the TCR beta CDR3 regions. HTBI-primed first-round RT-PCR preceded second-round multiplex PCR. Via MiXCR, TCRdb re-called the multiplex PCR reads, giving one row per CDR3 protein. The data hold about 400,000 distinct CDR3 sequences, with roughly 18% observed a single time. This sample stems from a study of Graves' ophthalmopathy and Graves' hyperthyroidism. Study observations and caveats: Forecasting of ophthalmopathy progression by the model achieved 60% to 71% sensitivity and approximately 72% specificity. Blood also harbored most expanded thyroid clonotypes above 0.001 frequency. Ophthalmopathy versus stable hyperthyroidism: 13-signature model gave roughly 88% sensitivity, 80% to 84% specificity.

Trimming shortened V by 4 bases and J by 5 bases, and 11 bases separated the two germline ends. The CDR3 is 13 residues long. The sequenced material came from peripheral blood. The TCR was taken from a woman aged 18-29 years with Graves' ophthalmopathy. This chain connects TRBV12-3 or TRBV12-4 to TRBJ2-5; the D is unclear. The CDR3 reads CASSSTPSETQYF. CDR3 in DNA: TGTGCCAGCAGTTCTACCCCCTCTGAGACCCAGTACTTC.